This T cell receptor (beta chain) emerged from a study of cytomegalovirus exposure and HLA in healthy donors. Whole-study findings and limits: Most subjects had HLA-A and HLA-B alleles reportedly predicted accurately by TCR beta sequences.

On this clone itself: Its antigen is as yet unknown.

PCR involved 60 Vbeta and 13 Jbeta primers. Assay: immunoSEQ multiplex PCR; the TCRdb copy retains only in-frame clones and omits some. The sample carries some 220,000 clones, 70% to 85% recorded once. From germline, CDR1 is LNHDA and CDR2 SQIVND (reference sequence). V lost 7 bases, J lost 4 bases, and 13 bases lay in between. The CDR3 loop spans 13 amino acids. The source of this sequence is a woman between 40 and 55 years old in good health and CMV-seronegative. The source material was PBMCs. The V gene is TRBV19, the J gene TRBJ1-2; D is possibly TRBD1 (6 bases). CDR3 bases: TGTGCCAGTAACACAGGGCCCGGCTATGGCTACACCTTC. Protein product: CASNTGPGYGYTF. Combining the CDR3 with reference TRBV19 and TRBJ1-2 gives the whole variable domain DGGITQSPKYLFRKEGQNVTLSCEQNLNHDAMYWYRQDPGQGLRLIYYSQIVNDFQKGDIAEGYSVSREKKESFPLTVTSAQKNPTAFYLCASNTGPGYGYTFGSGTRLTVV.